One sample yielded the 19 T cell receptor beta chains listed below, sequenced in a study of shared clonotypes between healthy human individuals. Sequencing used immunoSEQ multiplex PCR; TCRdb keeps in-frame clones, though not all of them. The sample holds about 2,200,000 clones, approximately 94% seen once. The naive CD8 fraction comprised CD45RO-negative cells positively selected for CCR7 and excluded terminally differentiated effector memory CD45RA+ cells. The sequenced sample consisted of naive CD8+ T cells from PBMCs. Receptors originate from a man aged 18-30 years in good health. Some clones in this sample may be carry-over from other donors' samples.

This sequence joins TRBV7-6 and TRBJ2-1, with 7 bases that match TRBD2. Germline loops: CDR1 SGHVS, CDR2 FNYEAQ. V gave up 1 base and J gave up 4 bases; unmatched junction bases: 7. This CDR3 contains 16 residues. In DNA form, the CDR3 reads TGTGCCAGCAGCTTAGGGCTAGGCGGGAGTTACAATGAGCAGTTCTTC. Its protein product is CASSLGLGGSYNEQFF.

The V call is TRBV27, the J call TRBJ1-4; D unresolved. The germline V gene encodes CDR1 MNHEY and CDR2 SMNVEV (reference sequence). The ends were cut back, 3 bases at V and 4 bases at J, with 9 bases in the middle. The CDR3 runs 14 residues. The CDR3 DNA is TGTGCCAGCAGTTTGGTCCACAGTAATGAAAAACTGTTTTTT. Translation: CASSLVHSNEKLFF.

V usage is TRBV6-5 and J usage is TRBJ2-1, with D perhaps TRBD1 (6 bases). The CDR3 covers 11 residues. CDR1 is MNHEY and CDR2 is SVGAGI in the germline V gene. The V and J ends lost 6 bases and 7 bases respectively, with 7 bases between them. CDR3 sequence reads: CASRQGNEQFF. As DNA, the CDR3 is TGTGCCAGCAGACAGGGAAATGAGCAGTTCTTC.

V and J are TRBV27 and TRBJ1-1, with D possibly TRBD1 on 6 matching bases. The CDR3 sequence is 13 residues long. The germline CDR1 and CDR2 sequences are MNHEY and SMNVEV (reference sequence). V was trimmed by 8 bases and J by 6 bases, leaving 16 bases between them. In DNA form, the CDR3 reads TGTGCCAGCCGCGGGTGGGGGGCCCCTGAAGCTTTCTTT. Amino acid sequence: CASRGWGAPEAFF.

The rearrangement uses TRBV4-2 and TRBJ2-3, with TRBD2 identical over 10 bases. The V and J ends lost 0 bases and 5 bases, in that order; junction bases with no gene match: 14. This CDR3 is built from 19 residues. Germline V gene lookup returns CDR1 LGHNA and CDR2 YNFKEQ. The CDR3 nucleotides are TGTGCCAGCAGCCAAGAAAGGGTTGGGCTAGCGGGAGTTGAAGATACGCAGTATTTT. Translated: CASSQERVGLAGVEDTQYF.

The chain couples TRBV29-1 to TRBJ2-1; the match to TRBD2 covers 8 bases. Germline-derived CDR1 and CDR2 are SQVTM and ANQGSEA. This CDR3 is built from 17 residues. Unmatched junction bases numbered 9, after V lost 0 bases and J lost 2 bases. Written as DNA, the CDR3 is TGCAGCGTTGAAGACCCCGGGAGGGCGGCTCCCTACAATGAGCAGTTCTTC. This gives the protein CSVEDPGRAAPYNEQFF.

V gene TRBV15 combines with J gene TRBJ2-7; TRBD1 matches 10 bases. V dropped 5 bases and J dropped 5; count of bases not matched to a gene: 6. CDR3 length: 14 residues. CDR1 and CDR2 from the germline V gene are LNHNV and YYDKDF (reference sequence). In DNA form, the CDR3 reads TGTGCCACCAGCGAAAGGGACAGGGGTCACGAGCAGTACTTC. This encodes CATSERDRGHEQYF.

This chain joins TRBV28 and TRBJ2-7; D remains ambiguous. This CDR3 region has 12 residues. Germline assignment: CDR1 MDHEN and CDR2 SYDVKM. V lost 5 bases and J lost 5, with 10 bases in between. CDR3 in amino acids: CASSPPWDEQYF. In DNA form, the CDR3 reads TGTGCCAGCAGTCCGCCCTGGGACGAGCAGTACTTC. Together with reference TRBV28 and TRBJ2-7, the CDR3 gives the full variable domain: DVKVTQSSRYLVKRTGEKVFLECVQDMDHENMFWYRQDPGLGLRLIYFSYDVKMKEKGDIPEGYSVSREKKERFSLILESASTNQTSMYLCASSPPWDEQYFGPGTRLTVT.

The chain uses TRBV9 and TRBJ1-2; 9 positions agree with TRBD1. The trim removed 3 bases at V and 4 bases at J, leaving 4 bases unmatched. CDR3 length: 14 residues. Germline V lookup: CDR1 SGDLS, CDR2 YYNGEE. The CDR3 DNA reads TGTGCCAGCAGCGCCAGACAGGGGGGCTATGGCTACACCTTC. Translated, it gives CASSARQGGYGYTF.

This clone appeared once. The gene calls are TRBV7-6 and TRBJ2-6; 9 bases fit TRBD1. CDR3 length: 17 residues. V lost 5 bases, J lost 2 bases, and 7 bases stayed unmatched. The germline CDR1 and CDR2 sequences are SGHVS and FNYEAQ. The CDR3 DNA reads as TGTGCCAGCAGCCCGAGGACAGGGGAGGCTGGGGCCAACGTCCTGACTTTC. Its protein is CASSPRTGEAGANVLTF.

The chain couples TRBV4-1 to TRBJ1-5; D gene ambiguous. This CDR3 is built from 15 residues. V was pared by 1 base and J by 5 bases, with 12 bases between. Germline-derived CDR1 and CDR2 are MGHRA and YSYEKL. The DNA for the CDR3 is TGCGCCAGCAGCCAAGTAGGACGTGGGGATCAGCCCCAGCATTTT. Its protein product is CASSQVGRGDQPQHF.

Comment on this clone: The identical CDR3 is also encoded by other nucleotide sequences in the sample. CDR3 DNA sequence: TGTGCCAGCAAATTGGCAGGGGGTTACAATGAGCAGTTCTTC. It codes for CASKLAGGYNEQFF. This chain links TRBV7-9 with TRBJ2-1; 7 nucleotides align to TRBD1. The V segment lost 7 bases and the J segment 4 bases; nucleotides outside the gene matches: 7. The CDR3 covers 14 residues. Germline CDR1 SEHNR, CDR2 FQNEAQ (reference sequence).

The V gene is TRBV15, the J gene TRBJ2-4; D not resolved. The CDR3 has 17 amino acids. Trimming removed 1 base at V and 6 bases at J, with 19 bases between. Germline CDR1 and CDR2: LNHNV and YYDKDF (reference sequence). CDR3 residues: CATSRVGLDDFPNIQYF. The DNA for the CDR3 is TGTGCCACCAGCAGAGTAGGGCTAGACGATTTTCCAAACATTCAGTACTTC. The full variable domain, rest sourced from reference TRBV15 and TRBJ2-4, is DAMVIQNPRYQVTQFGKPVTLSCSQTLNHNVMYWYQQKSSQAPKLLFHYYDKDFNNEADTPDNFQSRRPNTSFCFLDIRSPGLGDTAMYLCATSRVGLDDFPNIQYFGAGTRLSVL.

The genes are TRBV28 and TRBJ2-7; 7 bases map to TRBD1. V gave up 6 bases and J gave up 4 bases; unmatched junction bases: 6. Germline-derived CDR1 and CDR2 are MDHEN and SYDVKM. This CDR3 has 13 residues. CDR3 DNA: TGTGCCAGCAGGTACAGGGGTTTTTACGAGCAGTACTTC. This encodes CASRYRGFYEQYF.

The V gene is TRBV27, the J gene TRBJ2-1, with no clear D. The germline V and J ends were trimmed by 5 bases and 0 bases, with 17 bases remaining between them. There are 17 residues in the CDR3. Germline values: CDR1 MNHEY, CDR2 SMNVEV (reference sequence). The CDR3 sequence is CASSKVSPRSSYNEQFF. DNA for the CDR3: TGTGCCAGCAGTAAAGTCAGCCCGCGGAGCTCCTACAATGAGCAGTTCTTC.

This clone appeared once. The rearrangement uses TRBV4-1 and TRBJ1-6; D is undetermined. V was pared by 5 bases and J by 1 base, with 15 bases between. The length of the CDR3 is 17 residues. Germline V gene sequence: CDR1 MGHRA, CDR2 YSYEKL. Here the CDR3 reads CASSEIPLASYNSPLHF. Here the CDR3 DNA reads TGCGCCAGCAGCGAGATACCGCTTGCGTCCTATAATTCACCCCTCCACTTT.

V gene TRBV10-2 combines with J gene TRBJ1-1; D is unresolved. The CDR3 has 13 amino acids. V lost 0 bases and J lost 7, with 9 bases in between. CDR1 and CDR2 from the germline V gene are WSHSY and SAAADI. The CDR3 reads CASSESRAGEAFF. CDR3 nucleotides: TGCGCCAGCAGTGAGTCGAGAGCGGGTGAAGCTTTCTTT.

This chain joins TRBV27 and TRBJ1-1, with a possible D match to TRBD1 (5 bases). The CDR3 is made up of 17 amino acids. The V end was cut by 5 bases, the J end by 4 bases, with 23 bases between. Germline lookup yields CDR1 MNHEY and CDR2 SMNVEV (reference sequence). DNA of the CDR3: TGTGCCAGCAGTCCCTCGGCGGGGGAGAGTCTGGGCACTGAAGCTTTCTTT. Amino acid sequence: CASSPSAGESLGTEAFF.

This rearrangement joins TRBV4-2 to TRBJ2-2; D is undetermined. Trimming took 1 base from V and 6 from J, leaving 18 bases between them. CDR3 length equals 17 residues. Germline values: CDR1 LGHNA, CDR2 YNFKEQ. The CDR3 DNA is TGTGCCAGCAGCCAAGTCAGTCTAGTTATCCCATCCGGGGAGCTGTTTTTT. Translating it yields CASSQVSLVIPSGELFF.